This T cell receptor beta chain was profiled in a study of T cell responses to AZD1222 COVID-19 vaccine. Per germline, CDR1 MGHDK and CDR2 SYGVNS. This CDR3 is built from 12 residues. V lost 4 bases and J lost 3, with 6 bases in between. Assay used: immunoSEQ multiplex PCR; TCRdb lists only in-frame clones, some missing. The profile covers 80,000 or so clones, with about 90% appearing a single time and over 1.2% taken by the ten largest. This receptor was taken from an adult in good health. This specimen consisted of peripheral blood, obtained on day 0 of AZD1222 vaccination. This rearrangement joins TRBV25-1 to TRBJ1-1; weak D call: TRBD1 (6 bases). This chain's CDR3 is CASSGTDTEAFF. The CDR3, as DNA: TGTGCCAGCAGTGGGACAGACACTGAAGCTTTCTTT.